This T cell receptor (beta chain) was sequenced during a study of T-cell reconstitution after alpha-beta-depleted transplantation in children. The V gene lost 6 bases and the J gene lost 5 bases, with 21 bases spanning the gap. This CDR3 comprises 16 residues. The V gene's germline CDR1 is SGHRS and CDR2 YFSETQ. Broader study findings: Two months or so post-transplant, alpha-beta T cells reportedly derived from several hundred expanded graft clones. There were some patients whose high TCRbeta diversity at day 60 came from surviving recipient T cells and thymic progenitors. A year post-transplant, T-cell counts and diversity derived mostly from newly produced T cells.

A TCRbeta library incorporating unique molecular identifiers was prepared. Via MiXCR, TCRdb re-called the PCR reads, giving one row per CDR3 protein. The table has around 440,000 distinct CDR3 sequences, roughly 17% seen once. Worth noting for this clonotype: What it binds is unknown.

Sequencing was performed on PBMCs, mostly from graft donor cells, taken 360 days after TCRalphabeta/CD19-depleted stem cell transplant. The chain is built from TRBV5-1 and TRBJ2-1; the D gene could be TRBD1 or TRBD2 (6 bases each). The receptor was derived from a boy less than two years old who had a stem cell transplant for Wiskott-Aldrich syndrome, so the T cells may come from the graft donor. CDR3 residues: CASTPKGGRSDNEQFF. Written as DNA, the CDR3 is TGCGCCAGCACCCCCAAGGGGGGTAGGAGTGACAATGAGCAGTTCTTC. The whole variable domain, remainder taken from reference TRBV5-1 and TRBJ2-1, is KAGVTQTPRYLIKTRGQQVTLSCSPISGHRSVSWYQQTPGQGLQFLFEYFSETQRNKGNFPGRFSGRQFSNSRSEMNVSTLELGDSALYLCASTPKGGRSDNEQFFGPGTRLTVL.